A single TCR beta chain is shown here with its context. Generated by immunoSEQ multiplex PCR, the TCRdb table keeps only in-frame clones and is missing some. Of around 30,000 clones listed, about nine tenths were seen once; the top ten hold 4.3%. V lost 2 bases and J lost 1; bases outside the gene matches: 9. The CDR3 is made up of 19 amino acids. CDR1 and CDR2 (germline): MGHRA, YSYEKL. The source of the sample is a study of T cell changes during pregnancy in multiple sclerosis. This sequence was found in a female donor with multiple sclerosis, enrolled in a pregnancy study. The specimen comprised CD8+ T cells from peripheral blood mononuclear cells, sampled in the second trimester of pregnancy. J is TRBJ2-1 and V is TRBV4-1; 12 positions agree with TRBD2. CDR3 sequence reads: CASSQYITSGRRSYNEQFF. CDR3 in DNA: TGCGCCAGCAGCCAATATATCACTAGCGGGAGGCGGTCCTACAATGAGCAGTTCTTC.